This T cell receptor beta chain emerged from a study of T-cell memory formation after mild COVID-19. Study observations and caveats: There were some responding clones in pre-infection memory, which suggested that cross-reactive memory had joined. Specificity for SARS-CoV-2 was not confirmed among the second-wave clones peaking on day 37.

This clonotype appeared once. Its antigen is currently unknown. Using constant-segment primers, 5'RACE produced TCR alpha and TCR beta cDNA libraries carrying sample barcodes and UMIs. TCRdb used MiXCR to reprocess the 5' RACE reads, holding one entry per CDR3 protein. Of around 200,000 distinct CDR3 sequences in the sample, about 20% were seen once. Germline-derived CDR1 and CDR2 are SGDLS and YYNGEE. After removal of 0 bases from V and 4 bases from J, the junction contained 7 bases not matched to a gene. The CDR3 contains 16 residues. Sequencing was carried out using PBMCs or a T cell subset sorted from them (not recorded which). This clonotype originated in an adult woman who had mild COVID-19 (a few samples of this study predate the infection). Cell type and time point are not known. The genes are TRBV9 and TRBJ2-3; 8 nucleotides align to TRBD2. DNA of the CDR3: TGTGCCAGCAGCGTAGGGAGCGGGAGTAGCGCAGATACGCAGTATTTT. This translates into CASSVGSGSSADTQYF.